Here is one TCR beta chain with its context. Recruited during active infection, patients (from Seattle) were subsequently followed longitudinally. V lost 5 bases, J lost 4 bases, and 4 bases stayed unmatched. The CDR3 totals 14 residues. The V gene's germline CDR1 is MNHEY and CDR2 SVGAGI. This specimen comes from a study of blood T cell repertoires in COVID-19. About the study: COVID-19 samples, acute and convalescent, were from the United States, Italy and Spain.

Produced via immunoSEQ multiplex PCR; TCRdb's table is partial and in-frame only. The sample gives 300,000 to 400,000 clones, around nine tenths of which show up once; about 7.3% is in the top ten. The rearrangement links TRBV6-5 to TRBJ1-4, with 7 bases that match TRBD1. Sequenced input: peripheral blood. The source of this sequence is a woman aged 65 to 85 with COVID-19, enrolled during active disease. DNA for the CDR3: TGTGCCAGCAGTCACAGGGGTTTTAATGAAAAACTGTTTTTT. Amino acids: CASSHRGFNEKLFF.